The 30 T cell receptor beta chains listed next were all sequenced from one sample in a study. MiXCR was run by TCRdb on the RT-PCR reads, yielding one entry per CDR3 protein. The data show about 680,000 distinct CDR3 sequences, with 12% to 15% seen just once and 3.6% held by the top ten. Sequenced: memory CD4+ T cells from blood. All receptors come from a female donor in good health, serving as a healthy control.

This clonotype was counted a few times. The chain recombines TRBV6-2 or TRBV6-3 with TRBJ2-7, with TRBD1 identical over 11 bases. Germline loops: CDR1 MNHEY, CDR2 SVGEGT. Trimming cost V 6 bases and J 4 bases; bases outside gene matches: 8. There are 15 residues in the CDR3. The CDR3 DNA reads TGTGCCAGCAGGGGCGGACAGGGGGCGAGATACGAGCAGTACTTC. Protein product: CASRGGQGARYEQYF.

This chain joins TRBV27 and TRBJ2-5, with TRBD2 identical over 13 bases. The length of the CDR3 is 16 residues. Germline CDR1 reads MNHEY; CDR2 reads SMNVEV (reference sequence). V was pared by 5 bases and J by 3 bases, with 6 bases of the junction left unmatched. The chain's CDR3 is CASSPQTSGGKETQYF. DNA for the CDR3: TGTGCCAGCAGTCCCCAGACTAGCGGGGGGAAAGAGACCCAGTACTTC.

The V gene is TRBV28, the J gene TRBJ1-2, with TRBD1 identical over 8 bases. The V and J ends lost 6 bases and 9 bases, in that order; junction bases with no gene match: 12. Germline V gene sequence: CDR1 MDHEN, CDR2 SYDVKM. This CDR3 has 14 residues. The CDR3 region has the DNA TGTGCCAGCAGCCCCCGGACAGGGATGATTCGCTACACCTTC. Its protein product is CASSPRTGMIRYTF.

The genes are TRBV7-6 and TRBJ2-1; 11 bases align to TRBD2. V shed 5 bases, J shed 9 bases, and the junction held 9 bases outside the gene matches. Germline V gene lookup returns CDR1 SGHVS and CDR2 FNYEAQ. This CDR3 is 15 amino acids long. The CDR3 sequence: CASSTQVAGGTEQFF. CDR3 DNA sequence: TGTGCCAGCAGCACACAGGTAGCGGGAGGGACTGAGCAGTTCTTC.

This clonotype was detected many times. The J gene is TRBJ1-1, the V gene TRBV29-1; no firm D call. Per the germline V gene, CDR1 is SQVTM and CDR2 is ANQGSEA. The CDR3 is made up of 13 amino acids. Between the trimmed V and J ends, which lost 5 bases and 0 bases, there was a span of 10 bases. CDR3 in amino acids: CSVSLGMNTEAFF. The CDR3 nucleotides read TGCAGCGTTTCTTTGGGAATGAACACTGAAGCTTTCTTT.

This clonotype has ten or more counts. The rearrangement joins TRBV5-1 to TRBJ2-3; no definite D call. The CDR3 totals 15 residues. Germline lookup yields CDR1 SGHRS and CDR2 YFSETQ. Trimming took 0 bases from V and 0 from J, leaving 8 bases between them. CDR3 in amino acids: CASSLAPGSTDTQYF. The CDR3 bases are TGCGCCAGCAGCTTGGCCCCTGGTAGCACAGATACGCAGTATTTT.

This chain uses TRBV7-8 with TRBJ2-5, with 10 positions matching TRBD1. CDR3 length equals 14 residues. Germline assignment: CDR1 SGHVS and CDR2 FQNEAQ. V gave up 4 bases and J gave up 4 bases; unmatched junction bases: 3. The CDR3 region is CASSWDRGTETQYF. CDR3 DNA sequence: TGTGCCAGCAGCTGGGACAGGGGAACAGAGACCCAGTACTTC.

This sequence joins TRBV6-5 and TRBJ1-6; possible D gene TRBD1, 6 bases. Trimming removed 6 bases at V and 7 bases at J, with 13 bases between. Germline V gives CDR1 MNHEY, CDR2 SVGAGI. The CDR3 sequence is 14 residues long. The CDR3: CASRSQGNNSPLHF. The CDR3 DNA follows: TGTGCCAGCAGATCACAGGGTAACAATTCACCCCTCCACTTT.

This clonotype has only a few counts. V usage is TRBV18 and J usage is TRBJ2-2, with D perhaps TRBD2 (5 bases). This CDR3 has 14 residues. The germline V gene encodes CDR1 KGHSH and CDR2 LQKENI. V was shortened by 3 bases and J by 4 bases, with 9 bases between the two germline ends. The CDR3 nucleotides are TGTGCCAGCTCACCTCCGCGGGCCACCGGGGAGCTGTTTTTT. It is translated as CASSPPRATGELFF.

The sample holds a few counts of this clonotype. The chain carries TRBV5-6 and TRBJ1-4; D is unresolved. Germline V gene sequence: CDR1 SGHDT, CDR2 YYEEEE. V was pared by 4 bases and J by 7 bases, with 17 bases between. CDR3 length equals 15 residues. The CDR3 coding sequence is TGTGCCAGCAGCCCAAGGACCTTTATCCCTGAAAAACTGTTTTTT. It specifies CASSPRTFIPEKLFF.

The sample holds a few counts of this clonotype. J is TRBJ2-3 and V is TRBV28; 7 bases map to TRBD1. Germline V lookup: CDR1 MDHEN, CDR2 SYDVKM. V lost 4 bases and J lost 1; bases outside the gene matches: 8. The length of the CDR3 is 16 residues. The CDR3 region is CASSSDHRGGTDTQYF. The CDR3 nucleotides are TGTGCCAGCAGTTCCGATCACAGGGGAGGCACAGATACGCAGTATTTT.

The chain employs TRBV27 and TRBJ1-1; D not resolved. The CDR3 covers 14 residues. CDR1 and CDR2 (germline): MNHEY, SMNVEV (reference sequence). Trimming pared 5 bases from V and 2 bases from J, leaving 12 bases between. The DNA of the CDR3 is TGTGCCAGCAGTCGACACCTTTCAAACACTGAAGCTTTCTTT. Translation gives CASSRHLSNTEAFF.

The chain recombines TRBV3-1 with TRBJ1-5; no clear D. CDR3 length: 14 amino acids. Trimming removed 1 base from V and 3 bases from J, with 7 bases in between. Germline V lookup: CDR1 LGHDT, CDR2 YNNKEL (reference sequence). The DNA of the CDR3 is TGTGCCAGCAGCCAAGGCAGGATCAATCAGCCCCAGCATTTT. Translation gives CASSQGRINQPQHF.

V usage is TRBV6-6 and J usage is TRBJ1-1; 8 nucleotides line up with TRBD1. Germline V CDR1 and CDR2: MNHNY, SVGAGI (reference sequence). CDR3 size: 15 residues. The J segment lost 0 bases and the V segment lost 6 bases, leaving 6 bases of the junction unmatched. The CDR3 bases are TGTGCCAGCAGCAAAACAGGGGGGGTGAACACTGAAGCTTTCTTT. This translates into CASSKTGGVNTEAFF.

This clonotype occurred a few times. The chain links TRBV5-1 to TRBJ1-1, with 8 bases matching TRBD1. The ends lost 8 bases at V and 8 bases at J; junction bases unmatched: 11. Germline V lookup: CDR1 SGHRS, CDR2 YFSETQ. The CDR3 runs 13 residues. The CDR3 sequence: CASQTGVGVEAFF. The CDR3 DNA reads as TGCGCCAGTCAGACAGGGGTCGGGGTGGAAGCTTTCTTT.

The V and J genes are TRBV20-1 and TRBJ1-6; the match to TRBD1 covers 11 bases. Germline V gives CDR1 DFQATT, CDR2 SNEGSKA (reference sequence). V shed 2 bases and J 6 bases; nucleotides not matched to a gene: 12. The CDR3 extends over 18 amino acids. Here the CDR3 reads CSARRTGGRDGFNSPLHF. As DNA, the CDR3 is TGCAGTGCTAGACGGACAGGGGGCAGGGATGGGTTTAATTCACCCCTCCACTTT.

There are a few counts of this clonotype. V is TRBV10-3 and J is TRBJ2-3; D is possibly TRBD2 (5 bases). The CDR3 contains 15 residues. Between the trimmed V and J ends, which lost 2 bases and 7 bases, there was a span of 16 bases. Germline CDR1 is ENHRY and CDR2 is SYGVKD. The CDR3 DNA reads as TGTGCCATCAGTGAGCACTCCGGGGTGGGTAATACGCAGTATTTT. It yields the protein CAISEHSGVGNTQYF.

This clonotype was seen repeatedly, ten times or more. This chain uses TRBV15 with TRBJ2-1; D gene uncertain. The CDR3 runs 12 residues. Looked up from germline, CDR1 is LNHNV and CDR2 is YYDKDF (reference sequence). V was pared by 0 bases and J by 10 bases, with 7 bases between. CDR3 nucleotide sequence: TGTGCCACCAGCAGAGATCTGGTAGAGCAGTTCTTC. Encoded protein: CATSRDLVEQFF.

V gene TRBV20-1 combines with J gene TRBJ2-5; D may correspond to TRBD1 or TRBD2 (6 bases each). Trimming pared 1 base from V and 5 bases from J, leaving 17 bases between. Germline CDR1 is DFQATT and CDR2 is SNEGSKA (reference sequence). The CDR3 extends over 15 amino acids. The CDR3 here is CSARAPGGGGETQYF. The CDR3 bases are TGCAGTGCTAGAGCCCCCGGAGGAGGGGGGGAGACCCAGTACTTC.

The sample holds a few counts of this clonotype. This chain connects TRBV30 to TRBJ2-6; D not certain. Germline V CDR1 and CDR2: GTSNPN, SVGIG (reference sequence). This CDR3 comprises 15 residues. V was shortened by 4 bases and J by 4 bases, with 14 bases between the two germline ends. The CDR3 DNA reads TGTGCCTGGAATCGGCCGGCCTCCGGGGCCAACGTCCTGACTTTC. Translating it yields CAWNRPASGANVLTF.

V is TRBV4-3 and J is TRBJ2-3; D might be TRBD1 (6 bases). Germline CDR1 and CDR2: LGHNA and YSLEER. The V end lost 3 bases, the J end lost 3 bases, and 22 bases lay between the germline ends. The CDR3 sequence is 18 residues long. This CDR3 reads CASSQKAPRGFLTDTQYF. The CDR3 nucleotides are TGCGCCAGCAGCCAGAAAGCCCCCAGGGGTTTTTTGACAGATACGCAGTATTTT.

The chain joins TRBV6-1 to TRBJ1-5; D is undetermined. In germline, CDR1 is MNHNS, CDR2 SASEGT. Trimming removed 2 bases at V and 6 bases at J, with 11 bases between. The CDR3 is 14 residues long. CDR3 loop: CASSESVAGQPQHF. CDR3 in DNA: TGTGCCAGCAGTGAATCGGTGGCGGGTCAGCCCCAGCATTTT.

This clonotype was seen repeatedly, ten times or more. This CDR3 is CASSRYSGLTEAFF. DNA for the CDR3: TGTGCCAGCAGCCGTTACAGTGGTCTTACTGAAGCTTTCTTT. The V gene is TRBV5-6, the J gene TRBJ1-1; D gene ambiguous. The CDR3 length is 14 residues. Trimming stripped 4 bases from V and 5 bases from J, with 15 bases between. Germline values: CDR1 SGHDT, CDR2 YYEEEE.

There are many counts of this clonotype. The genes are TRBV28 and TRBJ1-1; D unresolved. Per germline, CDR1 MDHEN and CDR2 SYDVKM. V gave up 6 bases and J gave up 0 bases, with 11 bases separating them. This CDR3 comprises 14 residues. The CDR3 DNA reads TGTGCCAGCAGCAGGACGGAGGTGAACACTGAAGCTTTCTTT. Translated, it gives CASSRTEVNTEAFF.

A few counts support this clonotype. This chain connects TRBV27 to TRBJ1-5; a weak D match, TRBD1 (6 bases). This CDR3 is built from 14 residues. Germline CDR1 and CDR2: MNHEY and SMNVEV (reference sequence). Trimming shortened V by 8 bases and J by 3 bases, and 14 bases separated the two germline ends. CDR3 loop: CASALQGLNQPQHF. DNA for the CDR3: TGTGCCAGCGCTTTACAGGGACTCAATCAGCCCCAGCATTTT.

The sample holds a few counts of this clonotype. The chain recombines TRBV5-4 with TRBJ2-1; 9 bases are a match to TRBD2. CDR1 and CDR2 (germline): SGHNT, YYREEE (reference sequence). Trimming took 4 bases from V and 0 from J; bases not matched to a gene: 14. CDR3 length: 19 amino acids. This CDR3 reads CASSPAPLAGTSSYNEQFF. CDR3 sequence (DNA): TGTGCCAGCAGCCCAGCCCCACTAGCGGGTACCAGCTCCTACAATGAGCAGTTCTTC.

This clonotype occurred many times. V is TRBV7-2 and J is TRBJ2-1, with no clear D. CDR3 length equals 15 residues. V dropped 2 bases and J dropped 2 bases, with 10 bases sitting between them. Germline lookup yields CDR1 SGHTA and CDR2 FQGNSA. The CDR3 region is CASSLSARTYNEQFF. In nucleotides, the CDR3 is TGTGCCAGCAGCTTATCGGCGAGAACCTACAATGAGCAGTTCTTC.

This clonotype occurred a few times. The chain employs TRBV10-3 and TRBJ1-1; D not resolved. The CDR3 contains 11 residues. Germline values: CDR1 ENHRY, CDR2 SYGVKD. V dropped 3 bases and J dropped 5 bases, with 4 bases sitting between them. The CDR3 bases are TGTGCCATCAGTGATGCGACTGAAGCTTTCTTT. Translating it yields CAISDATEAFF.

The genes are TRBV20-1 and TRBJ1-6; D may be TRBD1 (6 bases). The ends were cut back, 2 bases at V and 7 bases at J, with 12 bases in the middle. Germline V gene data show CDR1 as DFQATT and CDR2 as SNEGSKA (reference sequence). This CDR3 is built from 14 residues. The DNA for the CDR3 is TGCAGTGCTAGAAACAGGGTTCAGAATTCACCCCTCCACTTT. Translating gives CSARNRVQNSPLHF.

This clonotype was counted between two and nine times. V usage is TRBV11-2 and J usage is TRBJ2-7; TRBD1 matches 7 bases. Germline CDR1 SGHAT, CDR2 FQNNGV. V gave up 5 bases and J gave up 3 bases; unmatched junction bases: 10. The CDR3 totals 15 residues. CDR3 sequence: CASSGGQPRFYEQYF. The CDR3 DNA reads TGTGCCAGCAGCGGGGGACAGCCAAGGTTCTACGAGCAGTACTTC.